What follows describes a single T cell receptor beta chain. Each CDR3 protein is one row after TCRdb ran MiXCR on the RT-PCR reads. The sample has about 680,000 distinct CDR3 sequences, about 14% seen once. V lost 5 bases and J lost 0, with 7 bases in between. The CDR3 sequence is 13 residues long. Germline V gene lookup returns CDR1 SGHTA and CDR2 FQGNSA. The clonotype comes from a female donor in good health, serving as a healthy control. V usage is TRBV7-2 and J usage is TRBJ1-2; D not resolved. The specimen sequenced was memory CD4+ T cells from blood. CDR3 nucleotides: TGTGCCAGCAGCCCATCATCTAACTATGGCTACACCTTC. It yields the protein CASSPSSNYGYTF. Full variable domain (outside the CDR3, taken from reference TRBV7-2 and TRBJ1-2): GAGVSQSPSNKVTEKGKDVELRCDPISGHTALYWYRQSLGQGLEFLIYFQGNSAPDKSGLPSDRFSAERTGGSVSTLTIQRTQQEDSAVYLCASSPSSNYGYTFGSGTRLTVV.